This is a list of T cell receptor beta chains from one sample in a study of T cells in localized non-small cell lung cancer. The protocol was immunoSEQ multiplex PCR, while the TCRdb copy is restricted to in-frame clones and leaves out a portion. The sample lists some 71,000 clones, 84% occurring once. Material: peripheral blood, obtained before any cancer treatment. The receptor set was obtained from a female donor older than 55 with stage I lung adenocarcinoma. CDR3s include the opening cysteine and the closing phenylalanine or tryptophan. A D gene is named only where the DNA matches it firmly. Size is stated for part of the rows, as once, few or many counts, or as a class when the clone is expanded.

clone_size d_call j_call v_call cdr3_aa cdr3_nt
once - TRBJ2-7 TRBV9 CASSVDHKAGQYF TGTGCCAGCAGCGTAGACCACAAAGCCGGGCAGTACTTC
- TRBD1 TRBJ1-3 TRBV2 CASRLPTGGSGNTIYF TGTGCCAGCAGACTTCCGACAGGGGGTTCTGGAAACACCATATATTTT
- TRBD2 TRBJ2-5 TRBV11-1 CASSLGGLAGFQETQYF TGTGCCAGCAGCTTAGGAGGACTAGCGGGGTTCCAAGAGACCCAGTACTTC
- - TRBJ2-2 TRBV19 CASSLIGGIIGELFF TGTGCCAGTAGTCTGATAGGGGGAATTATCGGGGAGCTGTTTTTT
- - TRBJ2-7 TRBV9 CASSSGTAREQYF TGTGCCAGCAGCTCCGGGACGGCCCGCGAGCAGTACTTC
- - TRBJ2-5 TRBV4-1 CASSQDGPRAQETQYF TGCGCCAGCAGCCAAGATGGTCCCAGGGCCCAAGAGACCCAGTACTTC
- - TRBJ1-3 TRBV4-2 CASSQEQGVSGNTIYF TGTGCCAGCAGCCAAGAGCAGGGAGTCTCTGGAAACACCATATATTTT
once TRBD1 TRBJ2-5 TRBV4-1 CASSQVGTGGRETQYF TGCGCCAGCAGCCAAGTTGGGACAGGGGGACGGGAGACCCAGTACTTC
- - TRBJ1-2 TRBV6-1 CASRVGTNYGYTF TGTGCCAGCAGAGTGGGCACTAACTATGGCTACACCTTC
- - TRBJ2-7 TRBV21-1 CASSKGSGTAYEQYF TGTGCCAGCAGCAAAGGAAGCGGGACAGCCTACGAGCAGTACTTC
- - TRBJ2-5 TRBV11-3 CASSLGGIQETQYF TGTGCCAGCAGCTTAGGTGGTATCCAGGAGACCCAGTACTTC
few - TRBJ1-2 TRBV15 CATSRDSGELRGYTF TGTGCCACCAGCAGAGATTCCGGGGAATTGAGGGGCTACACCTTC
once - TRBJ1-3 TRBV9 CASSVGTGRGNTIYF TGTGCCAGCAGCGTAGGAACAGGGCGGGGAAACACCATATATTTT
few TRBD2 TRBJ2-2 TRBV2 CAAIGWGGAGELFF TGTGCCGCCATCGGGTGGGGAGGGGCCGGGGAGCTGTTTTTT